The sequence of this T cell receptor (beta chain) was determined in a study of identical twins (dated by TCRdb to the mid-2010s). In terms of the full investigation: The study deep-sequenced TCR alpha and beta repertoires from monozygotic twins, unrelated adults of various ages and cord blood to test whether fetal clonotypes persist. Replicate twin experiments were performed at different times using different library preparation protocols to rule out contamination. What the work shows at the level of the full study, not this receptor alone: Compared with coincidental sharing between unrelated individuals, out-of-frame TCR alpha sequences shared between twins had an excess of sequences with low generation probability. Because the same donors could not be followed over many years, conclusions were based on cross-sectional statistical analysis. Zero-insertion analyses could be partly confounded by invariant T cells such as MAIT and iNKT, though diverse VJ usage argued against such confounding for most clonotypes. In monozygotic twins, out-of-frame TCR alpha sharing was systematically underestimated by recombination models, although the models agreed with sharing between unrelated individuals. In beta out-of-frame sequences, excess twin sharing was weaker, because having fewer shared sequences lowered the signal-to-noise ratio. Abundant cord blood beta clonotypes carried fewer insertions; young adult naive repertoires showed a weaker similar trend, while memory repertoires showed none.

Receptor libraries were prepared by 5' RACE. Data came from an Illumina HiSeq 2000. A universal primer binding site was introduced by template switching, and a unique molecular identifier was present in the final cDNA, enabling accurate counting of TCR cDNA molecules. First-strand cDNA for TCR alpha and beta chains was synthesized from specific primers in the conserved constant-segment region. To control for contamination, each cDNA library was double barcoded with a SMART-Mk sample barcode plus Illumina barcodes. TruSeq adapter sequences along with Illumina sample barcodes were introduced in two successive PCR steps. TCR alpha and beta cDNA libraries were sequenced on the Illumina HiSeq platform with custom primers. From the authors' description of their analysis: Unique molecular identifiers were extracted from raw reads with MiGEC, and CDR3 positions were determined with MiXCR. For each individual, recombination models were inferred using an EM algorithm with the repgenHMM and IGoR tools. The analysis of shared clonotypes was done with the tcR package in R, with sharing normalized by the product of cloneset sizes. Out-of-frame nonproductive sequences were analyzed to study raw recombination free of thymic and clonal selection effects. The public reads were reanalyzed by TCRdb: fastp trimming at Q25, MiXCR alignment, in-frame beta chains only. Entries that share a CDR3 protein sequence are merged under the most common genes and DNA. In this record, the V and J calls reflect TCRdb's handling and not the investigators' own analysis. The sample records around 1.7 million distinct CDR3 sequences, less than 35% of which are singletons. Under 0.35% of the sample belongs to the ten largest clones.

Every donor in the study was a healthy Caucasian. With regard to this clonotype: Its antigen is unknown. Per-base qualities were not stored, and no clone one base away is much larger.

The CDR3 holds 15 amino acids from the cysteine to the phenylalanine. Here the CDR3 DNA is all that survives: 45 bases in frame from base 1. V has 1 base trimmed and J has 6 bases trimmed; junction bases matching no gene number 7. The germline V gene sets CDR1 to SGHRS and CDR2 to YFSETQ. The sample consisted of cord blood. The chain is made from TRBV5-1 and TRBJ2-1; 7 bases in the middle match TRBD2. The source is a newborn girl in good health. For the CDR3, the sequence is CASSLTPWTSNEQFF. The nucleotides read TGCGCCAGCAGCTTGACACCATGGACTAGCAATGAGCAGTTCTTC.